This T cell receptor (beta chain) was captured in a study of identical twins. All donors comprised healthy Caucasians. This clonotype was counted at least ten times. Its antigen is undetermined. Deletions cut 5 bases from V and 2 bases from J, with 18 bases between. The CDR3 has 15 amino acids. Germline V gene lookup returns CDR1 DFQATT and CDR2 SNEGSKA (reference sequence). Findings and caveats of the study: Invariant MAIT and iNKT cells may have partly biased zero-insertion analyses. Clonotypes of the beta chain that were abundant in cord blood carried fewer insertions (memory repertoires showed none).

With template switching, a universal primer site was added, and the cDNA carried unique molecular identifiers. TCRdb processed the 5' RACE reads anew with MiXCR; each CDR3 protein has one entry. Of some 500,000 distinct CDR3 sequences detected, around a tenth appear once; the ten largest clones hold around 3%. This same sample was also part of a study on yellow fever vaccine responses in identical twins.

The source of this sequence is a woman aged 18-29 years in good health. This sequence joins TRBV20-1 and TRBJ1-2, with D possibly TRBD1 on 5 matching bases. Sequenced sample: PBMCs. CDR3 sequence: CSAETPGRMNYGYTF. The CDR3 bases are TGCAGTGCTGAGACACCAGGGAGGATGAACTATGGCTACACCTTC.